This T cell receptor beta chain is drawn from a study of CD8 T cells in ankylosing spondylitis. One entry per CDR3 protein, called by TCRdb with MiXCR from the 5' RACE reads. The data contain approximately 250,000 distinct CDR3 sequences, 7.5% to 9.5% of them singletons. This clonotype was detected ten times or more. Germline loops: CDR1 MNHEY, CDR2 SVGAGI. The V end was cut by 10 bases, the J end by 4 bases, with 13 bases between. The CDR3 totals 12 residues. V gene TRBV6-5 combines with J gene TRBJ1-2, with a weak D call TRBD1 (5 bases). Specimen: blood, either unsorted or a sorted T cell fraction (not recorded which). This sequence originates from a female donor with ankylosing spondylitis or in good health (not recorded which). Here the CDR3 DNA reads TGTGCCACCGGGGACGAAGCCTATGGCTACACCTTC. Residues: CATGDEAYGYTF.